One sample yielded the 24 T cell receptor beta chains listed below, sequenced in a study of T cell repertoires in cytomegalovirus infection. These TCRs are of unknown antigen specificity. TCRdb re-called the reads through MiXCR, storing one row per CDR3 protein. The table records around 900,000 distinct CDR3 sequences, less than 35% of them present only once. This specimen consisted of cultured CD8+ T cells from PBMCs, obtained from culture after CMV antigen stimulation. The receptors originated from a human donor in good health (CMV status not recorded). Some clones in this sample may be carry-over from other donors' samples.

This clonotype came up a few times. J is TRBJ2-3 and V is TRBV7-9; D remains unclear. The CDR3 is 16 amino acids. Trimming removed 6 bases from V and 0 bases from J, with 16 bases in between. Germline assignment: CDR1 SEHNR and CDR2 FQNEAQ (reference sequence). CDR3 loop: CASSPRFSSSTDTQYF. In nucleotides, the CDR3 is TGTGCCAGCAGTCCCCGATTCAGTTCTAGCACAGATACGCAGTATTTT.

In this sample, this clonotype turned up many times. V and J are TRBV28 and TRBJ2-5, with D perhaps TRBD2 (6 bases). The J call may be in error: the DNA end matches TRBJ2-3 better. The CDR3 is made up of 11 amino acids. The germline gives CDR1 MDHEN, CDR2 SYDVKM. The CDR3 reads CASSLRGTQYF. The CDR3, as DNA: TGTGCCAGCAGCTTACGGGGGACGCAGTATTTT.

V gene TRBV12-3 or TRBV12-4 combines with J gene TRBJ1-2; D gene unclear. V gave up 2 bases and J gave up 0 bases, with 10 bases separating them. CDR3 length equals 15 residues. The chain's CDR3 is CASSLIVRTNYGYTF. The CDR3 region has the DNA TGTGCCAGCAGTTTAATCGTCAGGACTAACTATGGCTACACCTTC.

The chain joins TRBV27 to TRBJ1-2, with D maybe TRBD1 (5 bases). The germline V gene encodes CDR1 MNHEY and CDR2 SMNVEV (reference sequence). Deletions cut 5 bases from V and 7 bases from J, with 14 bases between. CDR3 length: 13 residues. CDR3 region: CASSRGAGGGYTF. The CDR3 DNA is TGTGCCAGCAGTAGAGGGGCTGGCGGTGGCTACACCTTC.

A few counts support this clonotype. This chain uses TRBV15 with TRBJ2-2; 9 nucleotides agree with TRBD2. V was clipped by 5 bases and J by 7 bases; unmatched bases: 11. CDR3 length: 16 amino acids. Per the germline V gene, CDR1 is LNHNV and CDR2 is YYDKDF (reference sequence). The CDR3 here is CATSPPSGEWDGELFF. For the CDR3, the DNA is TGTGCCACCAGCCCCCCTAGCGGGGAATGGGACGGGGAGCTGTTTTTT.

V is TRBV27 and J is TRBJ1-3; D unclear. Trimming removed 0 bases at V and 8 bases at J, with 8 bases between. Germline CDR1 reads MNHEY; CDR2 reads SMNVEV (reference sequence). The CDR3 runs to 13 residues. The CDR3 region is CASSLSIGDTIYF. The DNA for the CDR3 is TGTGCCAGCAGTTTATCGATCGGCGACACCATATATTTT.

Note on this clonotype: The germline gene is not matched at one end of the junction; a read error may be the cause. As DNA, the CDR3 is TGCGCCAGCGGCCAAGATCCCGCAGGGAGCCTAGCGGGGATGAACGAGCAGTACTTC. Encoded protein: CASGQDPAGSLAGMNEQYF. This chain uses TRBV4-1 with TRBJ2-7; 9 bases align to TRBD2. From germline, CDR1 is MGHRA and CDR2 YSYEKL. The CDR3 loop spans 19 amino acids.

The sample holds many counts of this clonotype. The chain couples TRBV7-8 to TRBJ2-5; 9 nucleotides align to TRBD2. Germline values: CDR1 SGHVS, CDR2 FQNEAQ. Trimming at V came to 4 bases and at J to 5 bases, leaving 11 bases not matched to a gene. The length of the CDR3 is 16 residues. The DNA of the CDR3 is TGTGCCAGCAGCTCCAATCCGGGACTAGCCGGGGAGACCCAGTACTTC. Amino acid sequence: CASSSNPGLAGETQYF. Supplemented by reference TRBV7-8 and TRBJ2-5, the full variable domain reads GAGVSQSPRYKVAKRGQDVALRCDPISGHVSLFWYQQALGQGPEFLTYFQNEAQLDKSGLPSDRFFAERPEGSVSTLKIQRTQQEDSAVYLCASSSNPGLAGETQYFGPGTRLLVL.

The V call is TRBV2, the J call TRBJ1-2; TRBD1 is a possible D gene (6 bases). The germline CDR1 and CDR2 sequences are SNHLY and FYNNEI. The CDR3 covers 15 residues. V lost 5 bases to trimming and J lost 0 bases, with 13 bases between them. The CDR3 DNA sequence: TGTGCCAGCAGTCCTCGGGACACCACTAACTATGGCTACACCTTC. As protein: CASSPRDTTNYGYTF.

This clonotype was counted many times. V usage is TRBV6-2 or TRBV6-3 and J usage is TRBJ2-2, with D uncertain. Germline CDR1 reads MNHEY; CDR2 reads SVGEGT. Trimming removed 4 bases from V and 7 bases from J, with 7 bases in between. This CDR3 has 12 amino acids. As DNA, the CDR3 is TGTGCCAGCAGTTCCTTAGTCGGGGAGCTGTTTTTT. This translates into CASSSLVGELFF.

This rearrangement joins TRBV24-1 to TRBJ2-1; the D is unclear. Germline V lookup: CDR1 KGHDR, CDR2 SFDVKD. CDR3 length: 12 residues. V shed 3 bases and J shed 5 bases, with 4 bases lying between them. The CDR3 nucleotides are TGTGCCACCAGTGATACCCACAATGAGCAGTTCTTC. Translating gives CATSDTHNEQFF.

The chain couples TRBV7-2 to TRBJ2-7; 8 bases fit TRBD1. Germline CDR1 is SGHTA and CDR2 is FQGNSA. The CDR3 covers 14 residues. Trimming cost V 2 bases and J 4 bases; bases outside gene matches: 4. CDR3 sequence reads: CASSLNRGKYEQYF. The CDR3 DNA is TGTGCCAGCAGCTTAAACAGGGGGAAGTACGAGCAGTACTTC.

This clonotype was recorded a few times. CDR3 in amino acids: CASSLGGPTSGGPGELFF. In DNA form, the CDR3 reads TGTGCCAGCAGCCTAGGGGGCCCGACTAGCGGGGGGCCCGGGGAGCTGTTTTTT. This chain links TRBV28 with TRBJ2-2; 13 nucleotides match TRBD2. The CDR3 has 18 amino acids. Germline V gene sequence: CDR1 MDHEN, CDR2 SYDVKM. The junction had 13 bases not matched to a gene; V was cut back by 6 bases and J by 6 bases.

The chain combines TRBV5-1 with TRBJ1-2, with D tentatively TRBD1 (5 bases). Trimming cost V 1 base and J 3 bases, with 16 bases left between them. The CDR3 has 16 residues. The germline gives CDR1 SGHRS, CDR2 YFSETQ. Written as DNA, the CDR3 is TGCGCCAGCAGCTTGTCCGGAGAGGGGCGACACTATGGCTACACCTTC. As protein: CASSLSGEGRHYGYTF.

This clonotype has just a few counts. The chain carries TRBV19 and TRBJ1-1, with D unresolved. This CDR3 spans 15 amino acids. CDR1 and CDR2 from the germline V gene are LNHDA and SQIVND (reference sequence). Trimming removed 10 bases from V and 3 bases from J, with 21 bases in between. This chain's CDR3 is CATLALRFGDTEAFF. DNA for the CDR3: TGTGCCACCTTGGCTCTGAGGTTTGGGGACACTGAAGCTTTCTTT.

This rearrangement joins TRBV6-2 or TRBV6-3 to TRBJ2-5; perhaps TRBD2 as D (5 bases). Looked up from germline, CDR1 is MNHEY and CDR2 is SVGEGT. Trimming pared 2 bases from V and 9 bases from J, leaving 16 bases between. The CDR3 has 14 amino acids. CDR3 DNA: TGTGCCAGCAGTTACGGTTACGGGATTGGGCCCCAGTACTTC. Translated, it gives CASSYGYGIGPQYF.

This clonotype has a count of ten or more. The chain recombines TRBV7-2 with TRBJ2-5; 11 nucleotides align to TRBD1. The CDR3 runs to 15 residues. The germline gives CDR1 SGHTA, CDR2 FQGNSA. V was pared by 4 bases and J by 5 bases, with 6 bases of the junction left unmatched. The CDR3 loop is CASSSRDRGTETQYF. DNA of the CDR3: TGTGCCAGCAGCTCCCGGGACAGGGGGACTGAGACCCAGTACTTC.

This clonotype was counted only a few times. The J gene is TRBJ1-5, the V gene TRBV19; D possibly corresponds to TRBD1 (5 bases). Trimming pared 6 bases from V and 4 bases from J, leaving 19 bases between. The CDR3 has 16 amino acids. Per the germline V gene, CDR1 is LNHDA and CDR2 is SQIVND (reference sequence). The CDR3 reads CASREKRGVPNQPQHF. CDR3 nucleotide sequence: TGTGCCAGTAGGGAAAAGCGAGGGGTCCCAAATCAGCCCCAGCATTTT.

The V and J genes are TRBV5-5 and TRBJ2-7; D may be TRBD1 or TRBD2 (5 bases each). Per germline, CDR1 SGHKS and CDR2 YYEKEE (reference sequence). Trimming pared 0 bases from V and 6 bases from J, leaving 16 bases between. The CDR3 is 15 amino acids. The CDR3 region is CASSLDGTESLEQYF. The CDR3 DNA reads TGTGCCAGCAGCTTGGACGGGACCGAGTCCCTCGAGCAGTACTTC.

In its sample, this clonotype was seen many times. The chain carries TRBV7-2 and TRBJ2-3; possibly TRBD2 for D (6 bases). The CDR3 covers 13 residues. Germline V gene lookup returns CDR1 SGHTA and CDR2 FQGNSA. The V gene lost 10 bases and the J gene lost 4 bases, with 15 bases spanning the gap. CDR3 sequence: CATSGVPPDTQYF. DNA of the CDR3: TGTGCCACCTCGGGAGTTCCTCCAGATACGCAGTATTTT.

This clonotype came up a few times. The chain combines TRBV7-6 with TRBJ2-2; D perhaps matches TRBD1 (5 bases). The ends were cut back, 3 bases at V and 6 bases at J, with 14 bases in the middle. CDR3 size: 15 residues. CDR1 and CDR2 from the germline V gene are SGHVS and FNYEAQ. The CDR3 region is CASSFKGHVAGELFF. In DNA form, the CDR3 reads TGTGCCAGCAGCTTTAAGGGGCATGTGGCCGGGGAGCTGTTTTTT.

Concerning this clonotype itself: Its ends do not fully match the called genes, so a read error is possible. The chain has TRBV27 and TRBJ1-2; possibly TRBD1 for D (5 bases). Germline V gives CDR1 MNHEY, CDR2 SMNVEV (reference sequence). This CDR3 is 16 amino acids long. The CDR3 is CASSFSPTATLYDYTF. The CDR3 nucleotides are TGTGCCAGCAGTTTTTCCCCGACAGCGACCTTATATGACTACACCTTC.

This clonotype came up a few times. The V call is TRBV7-9, the J call TRBJ2-3, with a tentative D call TRBD1 (6 bases). Trimming took off 8 bases at V and 0 bases at J, with 18 bases between the two ends. This CDR3 spans 16 amino acids. CDR1 is SEHNR, CDR2 FQNEAQ, per germline (reference sequence). In DNA form, the CDR3 reads TGTGCCAGCGGCATTAATAGGGGGATTAGCACAGATACGCAGTATTTT. Translation: CASGINRGISTDTQYF. Variable domain in full (rest from reference TRBV7-9 and TRBJ2-3): DTGVSQNPRHKITKRGQNVTFRCDPISEHNRLYWYRQTLGQGPEFLTYFQNEAQLEKSRLLSDRFSAERPKGSFSTLEIQRTEQGDSAMYLCASGINRGISTDTQYFGPGTRLTVL.

This clonotype was observed a few times. The rearrangement links TRBV28 to TRBJ1-2, with D possibly being TRBD1 (6 bases). Germline V lookup: CDR1 MDHEN, CDR2 SYDVKM. The CDR3 sequence is 14 residues long. V lost 5 bases and J 0 bases, leaving 10 bases between the germline ends. The CDR3 is CASSRQEANYGYTF. The CDR3 DNA reads TGTGCCAGCAGTCGACAGGAGGCTAACTATGGCTACACCTTC.